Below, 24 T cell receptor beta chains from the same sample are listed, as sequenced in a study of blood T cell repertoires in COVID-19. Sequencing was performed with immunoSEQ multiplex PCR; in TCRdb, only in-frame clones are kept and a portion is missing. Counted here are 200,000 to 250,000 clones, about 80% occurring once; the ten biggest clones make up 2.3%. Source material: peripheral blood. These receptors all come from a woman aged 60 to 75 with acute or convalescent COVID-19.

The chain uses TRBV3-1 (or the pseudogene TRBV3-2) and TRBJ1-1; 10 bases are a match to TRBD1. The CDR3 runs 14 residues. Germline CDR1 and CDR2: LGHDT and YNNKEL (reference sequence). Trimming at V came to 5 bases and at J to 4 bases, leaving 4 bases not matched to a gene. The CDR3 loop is CASSTRDRGTEAFF. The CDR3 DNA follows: TGTGCCAGCAGCACTCGGGACAGGGGCACTGAAGCTTTCTTT.

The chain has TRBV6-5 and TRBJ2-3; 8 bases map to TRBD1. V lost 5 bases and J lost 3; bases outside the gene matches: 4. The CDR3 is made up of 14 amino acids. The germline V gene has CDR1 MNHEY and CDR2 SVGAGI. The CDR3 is CASSRTGRTDTQYF. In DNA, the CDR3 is TGTGCCAGCAGTAGGACAGGGAGGACAGATACGCAGTATTTT.

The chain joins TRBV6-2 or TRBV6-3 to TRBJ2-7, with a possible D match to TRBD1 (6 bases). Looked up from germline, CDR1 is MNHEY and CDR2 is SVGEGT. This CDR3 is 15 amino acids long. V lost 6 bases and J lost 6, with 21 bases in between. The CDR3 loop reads CASSLSEQGLGEQYF. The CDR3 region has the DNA TGTGCCAGCAGCTTATCCGAACAGGGATTGGGCGAGCAGTACTTC.

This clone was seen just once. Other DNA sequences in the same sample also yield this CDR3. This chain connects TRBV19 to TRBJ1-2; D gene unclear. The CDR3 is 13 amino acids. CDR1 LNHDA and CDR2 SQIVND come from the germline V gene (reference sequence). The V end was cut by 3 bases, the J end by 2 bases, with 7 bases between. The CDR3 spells CASSIGRNYGYTF. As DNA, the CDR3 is TGTGCCAGTAGTATCGGGAGGAACTATGGCTACACCTTC.

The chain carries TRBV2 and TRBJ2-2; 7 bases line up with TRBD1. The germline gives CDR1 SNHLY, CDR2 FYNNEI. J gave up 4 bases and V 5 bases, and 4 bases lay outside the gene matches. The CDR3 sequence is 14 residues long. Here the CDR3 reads CASSRDRATGELFF. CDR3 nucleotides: TGTGCCAGCAGTCGAGACAGGGCCACCGGGGAGCTGTTTTTT.

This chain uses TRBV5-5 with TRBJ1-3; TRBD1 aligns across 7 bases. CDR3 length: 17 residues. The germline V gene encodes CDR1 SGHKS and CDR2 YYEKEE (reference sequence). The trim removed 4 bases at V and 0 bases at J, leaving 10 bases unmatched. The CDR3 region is CASSPGTAGISGNTIYF. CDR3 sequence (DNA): TGTGCCAGCAGCCCCGGGACAGCGGGTATCTCTGGAAACACCATATATTTT.

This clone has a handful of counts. CDR3 sequence: CASSRTDRDIFYNYGYTF. In DNA, the CDR3 is TGTGCCAGCAGCCGCACGGACAGGGACATATTCTATAACTATGGCTACACCTTC. This rearrangement joins TRBV4-2 to TRBJ1-2, with TRBD1 matching over 8 bases. V gave up 4 bases and J gave up 1 base; unmatched junction bases: 14. Germline CDR1 reads LGHNA; CDR2 reads YNFKEQ. The CDR3 loop spans 18 amino acids.

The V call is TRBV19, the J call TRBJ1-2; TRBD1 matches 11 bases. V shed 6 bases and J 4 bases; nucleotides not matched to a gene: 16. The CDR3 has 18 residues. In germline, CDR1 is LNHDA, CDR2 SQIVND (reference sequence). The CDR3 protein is CASRGILYRDRGGYGYTF. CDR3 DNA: TGTGCCAGTAGAGGGATTCTCTACCGGGACAGGGGGGGCTATGGCTACACCTTC. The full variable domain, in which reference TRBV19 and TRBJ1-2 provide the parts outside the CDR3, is DGGITQSPKYLFRKEGQNVTLSCEQNLNHDAMYWYRQDPGQGLRLIYYSQIVNDFQKGDIAEGYSVSREKKESFPLTVTSAQKNPTAFYLCASRGILYRDRGGYGYTFGSGTRLTVV.

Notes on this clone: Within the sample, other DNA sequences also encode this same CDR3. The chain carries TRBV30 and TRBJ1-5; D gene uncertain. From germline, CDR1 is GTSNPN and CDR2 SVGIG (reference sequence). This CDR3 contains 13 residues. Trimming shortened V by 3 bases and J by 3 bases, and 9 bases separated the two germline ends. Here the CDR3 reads CAWREGYNQPQHF. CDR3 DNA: TGTGCCTGGAGGGAGGGTTACAATCAGCCCCAGCATTTT.

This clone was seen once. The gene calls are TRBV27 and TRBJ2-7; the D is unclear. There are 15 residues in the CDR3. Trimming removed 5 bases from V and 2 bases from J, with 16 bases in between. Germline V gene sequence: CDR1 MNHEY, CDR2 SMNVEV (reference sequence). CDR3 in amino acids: CASSPNLRSPYEQYF. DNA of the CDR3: TGTGCCAGCAGTCCCAACCTTAGGAGCCCCTACGAGCAGTACTTC.

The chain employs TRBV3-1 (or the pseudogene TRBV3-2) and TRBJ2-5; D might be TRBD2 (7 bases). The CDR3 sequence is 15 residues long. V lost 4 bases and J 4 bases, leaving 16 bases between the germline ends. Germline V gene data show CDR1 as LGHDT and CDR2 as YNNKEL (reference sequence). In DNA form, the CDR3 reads TGTGCCAGCAGCCCAGGGGAGGGAGGCGTAGAGACCCAGTACTTC. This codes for CASSPGEGGVETQYF.

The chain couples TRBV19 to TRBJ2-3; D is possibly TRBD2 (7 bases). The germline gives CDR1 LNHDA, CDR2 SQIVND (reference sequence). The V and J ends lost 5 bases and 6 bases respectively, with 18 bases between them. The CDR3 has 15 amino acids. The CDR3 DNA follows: TGTGCCAGTAGTTCCCGAGGGGGGGGAGGGGATACGCAGTATTTT. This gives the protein CASSSRGGGGDTQYF.

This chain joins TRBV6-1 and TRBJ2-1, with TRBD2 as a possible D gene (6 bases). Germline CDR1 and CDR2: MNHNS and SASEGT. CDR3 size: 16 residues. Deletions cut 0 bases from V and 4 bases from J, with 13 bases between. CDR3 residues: CASSEAAGQRYNEQFF. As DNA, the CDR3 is TGTGCCAGCAGTGAAGCTGCGGGGCAAAGATACAATGAGCAGTTCTTC.

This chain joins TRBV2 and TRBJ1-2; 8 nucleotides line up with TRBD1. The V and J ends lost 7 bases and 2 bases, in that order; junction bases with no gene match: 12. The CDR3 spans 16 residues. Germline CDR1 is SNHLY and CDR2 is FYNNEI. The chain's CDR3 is CASTLDRVGKNYGYTF. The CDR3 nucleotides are TGTGCCAGCACCTTGGACAGGGTAGGGAAGAACTATGGCTACACCTTC.

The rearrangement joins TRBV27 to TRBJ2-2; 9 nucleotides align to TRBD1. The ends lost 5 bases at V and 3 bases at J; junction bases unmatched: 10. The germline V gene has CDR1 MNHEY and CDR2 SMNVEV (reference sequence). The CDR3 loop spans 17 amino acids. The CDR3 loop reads CASSTDRGRSDTGELFF. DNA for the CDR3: TGTGCCAGCAGTACGGACAGGGGCAGGAGTGACACCGGGGAGCTGTTTTTT.

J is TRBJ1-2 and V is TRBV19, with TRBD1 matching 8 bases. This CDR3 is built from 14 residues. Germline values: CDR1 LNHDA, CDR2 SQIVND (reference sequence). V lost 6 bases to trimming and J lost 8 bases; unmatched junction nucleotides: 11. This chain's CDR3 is CASRGQATSRGYTF. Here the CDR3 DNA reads TGTGCCAGTAGGGGACAGGCGACAAGTAGAGGCTACACCTTC. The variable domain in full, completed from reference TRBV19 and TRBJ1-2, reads DGGITQSPKYLFRKEGQNVTLSCEQNLNHDAMYWYRQDPGQGLRLIYYSQIVNDFQKGDIAEGYSVSREKKESFPLTVTSAQKNPTAFYLCASRGQATSRGYTFGSGTRLTVV.

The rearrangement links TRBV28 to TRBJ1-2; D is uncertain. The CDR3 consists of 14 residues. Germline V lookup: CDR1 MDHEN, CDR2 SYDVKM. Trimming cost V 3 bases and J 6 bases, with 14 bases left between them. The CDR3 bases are TGTGCCAGCAGTTTCAGCCTGATGCGGGATGGCTACACCTTC. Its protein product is CASSFSLMRDGYTF.

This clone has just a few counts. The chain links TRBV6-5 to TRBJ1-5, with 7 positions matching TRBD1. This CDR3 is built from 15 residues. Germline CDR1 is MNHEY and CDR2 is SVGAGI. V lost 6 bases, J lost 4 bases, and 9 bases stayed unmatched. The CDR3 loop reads CASRPTGAANQPQHF. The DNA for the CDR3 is TGTGCCAGCAGACCCACAGGGGCCGCTAATCAGCCCCAGCATTTT.

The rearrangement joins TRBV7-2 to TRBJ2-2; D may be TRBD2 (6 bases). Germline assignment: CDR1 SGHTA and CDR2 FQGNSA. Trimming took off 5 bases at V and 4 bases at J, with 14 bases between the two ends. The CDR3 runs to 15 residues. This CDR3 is CASSVAGGSTGELFF. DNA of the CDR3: TGTGCCAGCAGCGTGGCCGGGGGTAGCACCGGGGAGCTGTTTTTT.

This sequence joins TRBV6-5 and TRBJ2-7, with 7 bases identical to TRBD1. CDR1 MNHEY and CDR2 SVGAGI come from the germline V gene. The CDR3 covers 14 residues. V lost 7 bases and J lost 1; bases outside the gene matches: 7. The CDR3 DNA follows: TGTGCCAGCACCTCGGGACAGTATTCCTACGAGCAGTACTTC. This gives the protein CASTSGQYSYEQYF.

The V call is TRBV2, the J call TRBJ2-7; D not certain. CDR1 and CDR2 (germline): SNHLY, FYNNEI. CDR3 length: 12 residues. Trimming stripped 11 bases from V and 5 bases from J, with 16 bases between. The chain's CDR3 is CAGMVLNNEQYF. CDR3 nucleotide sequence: TGTGCCGGCATGGTCTTAAACAACGAGCAGTACTTC.

CDR3 bases: TGTGCCAGCAGCTTAGGCGGGGGGGCAGGCGAGCAGTACTTC. It yields the protein CASSLGGGAGEQYF. The chain uses TRBV13 and TRBJ2-7; TRBD2 matches 8 bases. Trimming took 0 bases from V and 6 from J; bases not matched to a gene: 4. CDR3 length: 14 amino acids. The germline gives CDR1 PRHDT, CDR2 FYEKMQ (reference sequence).

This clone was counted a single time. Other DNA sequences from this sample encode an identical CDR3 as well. The CDR3 here is CASSLRRGYGYTF. In DNA form, the CDR3 reads TGTGCCAGCAGTTTGAGGAGGGGCTATGGCTACACCTTC. This chain joins TRBV27 and TRBJ1-2; tentatively, D is TRBD1 (5 bases). From germline, CDR1 is MNHEY and CDR2 SMNVEV (reference sequence). Between the trimmed V and J ends, which lost 3 bases and 4 bases, there was a span of 9 bases. The CDR3 is 13 amino acids.

CDR3 in DNA: TGTGCCAGCGGCGCTAGCGGAAGCAATGAGCAGTTCTTC. The encoded protein is CASGASGSNEQFF. This rearrangement joins TRBV6-6 to TRBJ2-1; 7 bases are a match to TRBD2. The V and J ends lost 8 bases and 6 bases, in that order; junction bases with no gene match: 7. Per germline, CDR1 MNHNY and CDR2 SVGAGI (reference sequence). CDR3 length equals 13 residues.